A selection of T cell receptor beta chains follows, all from one sample in a study of T cell repertoires in cytomegalovirus infection. A single record per CDR3 protein comes from TCRdb applying MiXCR to the reads. Of 110,000 or so distinct CDR3 sequences listed, 30% to 35% are singletons. What these receptors recognize is not known. The sequenced sample was CD8+ T cells from cultured PBMCs, obtained from culture after CMV antigen stimulation. These receptors were obtained from a human donor in good health (CMV status not recorded). Some clones in this sample may be carry-over from other donors' samples. Each CDR3 is given with its conserved first and last residue. A D gene is named only where the DNA matches it firmly. Clone size is given for some rows only: seen once, a few or many times, or a class if the clone is expanded.

D gene	CDR3 length	J gene	V gene	clone size	CDR3 protein	CDR3 DNA
TRBD2	14	TRBJ2-1	TRBV19	-	CASSSGGDYNEQFF	TGTGCCAGTAGTAGCGGGGGTGATTACAATGAGCAGTTCTTC
-	16	TRBJ2-2	TRBV15	-	CATSRDHGTRTGELFF	TGTGCCACCAGCAGAGATCACGGCACACGCACCGGGGAGCTGTTTTTT
TRBD1	17	TRBJ1-2	TRBV6-5	many	CASSYGTGGADHYGYTF	TGTGCCAGCAGTTACGGGACAGGGGGCGCGGACCACTATGGCTACACCTTC
-	17	TRBJ1-4	TRBV5-1	-	CASSLTGSKGTNEKLFF	TGCGCCAGCAGCTTGACGGGGTCGAAGGGGACTAATGAAAAACTGTTTTTT
-	16	TRBJ2-1	TRBV7-9	-	CASSPTAVGDLNEQFF	TGTGCCAGCAGCCCCACAGCCGTTGGGGATCTCAATGAGCAGTTCTTC
TRBD1	13	TRBJ1-1	TRBV7-8	-	CASSLQQGGEAFF	TGTGCCAGCAGCTTACAACAGGGGGGTGAAGCTTTCTTT
TRBD2	17	TRBJ2-3	TRBV10-3	-	CAISETLAGGTTDTQYF	TGTGCCATCAGTGAGACTCTAGCGGGGGGCACCACAGATACGCAGTATTTT
-	14	TRBJ1-1	TRBV27	-	CASSLWGPNTEAFF	TGTGCCAGCAGTTTATGGGGGCCTAACACTGAAGCTTTCTTT
TRBD1	14	TRBJ2-7	TRBV5-6	-	CASSGGTGLYEQYF	TGTGCCAGCAGCGGCGGGACAGGGCTGTACGAGCAGTACTTC
TRBD1	20	TRBJ2-4	TRBV5-1	many	CASSLAFRTGANIAKNIQYF	TGCGCCAGCAGCTTGGCCTTTCGGACAGGGGCGAATATAGCCAAAAACATTCAGTACTTC
TRBD1	14	TRBJ1-1	TRBV7-3	-	CASSLYPGTGLRPF	TGTGCCAGCAGCTTATACCCCGGGACAGGTCTTCGGCCTTTT
-	15	TRBJ1-2	TRBV27	-	CASSLRGIPVYGYTF	TGTGCCAGCAGTTTACGTGGCATCCCCGTATATGGCTACACCTTC
-	14	TRBJ1-1	TRBV7-3	-	CASSLDGMNTEAFF	TGTGCCAGCAGCTTAGACGGGATGAACACTGAAGCTTTCTTT